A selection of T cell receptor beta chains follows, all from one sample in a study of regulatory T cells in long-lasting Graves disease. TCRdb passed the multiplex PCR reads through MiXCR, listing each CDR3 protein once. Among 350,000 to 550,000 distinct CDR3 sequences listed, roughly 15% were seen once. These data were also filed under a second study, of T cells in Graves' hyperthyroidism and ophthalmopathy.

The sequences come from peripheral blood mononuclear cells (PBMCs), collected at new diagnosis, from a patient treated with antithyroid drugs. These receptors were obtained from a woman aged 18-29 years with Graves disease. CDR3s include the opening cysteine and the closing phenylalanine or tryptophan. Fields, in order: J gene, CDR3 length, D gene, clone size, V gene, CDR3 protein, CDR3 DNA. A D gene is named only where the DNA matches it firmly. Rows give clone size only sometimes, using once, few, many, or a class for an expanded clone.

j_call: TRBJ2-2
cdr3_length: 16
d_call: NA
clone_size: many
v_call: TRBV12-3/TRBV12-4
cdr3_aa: CASSLLGVRVTGELFF
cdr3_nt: TGTGCCAGCAGTTTATTGGGTGTGAGGGTTACCGGGGAGCTGTTTTTT

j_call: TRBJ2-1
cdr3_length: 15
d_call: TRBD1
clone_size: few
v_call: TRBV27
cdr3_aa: CASSWGRQGQDEQFF
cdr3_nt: TGTGCCAGCAGTTGGGGGAGACAGGGGCAGGATGAGCAGTTCTTC

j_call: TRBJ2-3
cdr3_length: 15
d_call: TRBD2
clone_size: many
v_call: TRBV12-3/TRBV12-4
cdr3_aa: CASSLRLVGGDTQYF
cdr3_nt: TGTGCCAGCAGTCTCCGACTGGTGGGGGGGGATACGCAGTATTTT

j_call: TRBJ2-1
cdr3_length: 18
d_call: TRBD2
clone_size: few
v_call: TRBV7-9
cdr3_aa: CASSISGRAGSSYNEQFF
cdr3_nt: TGTGCCAGCAGCATTAGCGGGAGGGCCGGGAGCTCCTACAATGAGCAGTTCTTC

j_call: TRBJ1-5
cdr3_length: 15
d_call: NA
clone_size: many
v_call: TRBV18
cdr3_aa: CASSPPDRTNQPQHF
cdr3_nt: TGTGCCAGCTCACCTCCAGACAGAACCAATCAGCCCCAGCATTTT

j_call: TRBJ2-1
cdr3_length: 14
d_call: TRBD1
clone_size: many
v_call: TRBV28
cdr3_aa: CASNRGDRVNEQFF
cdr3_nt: TGTGCCAGCAACCGAGGGGACAGGGTGAATGAGCAGTTCTTC

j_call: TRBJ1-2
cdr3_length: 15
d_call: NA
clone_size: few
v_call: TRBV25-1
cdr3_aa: CASSEGRGTNYGYTF
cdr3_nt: TGTGCCAGCAGTGAAGGGAGGGGCACGAACTATGGCTACACCTTC

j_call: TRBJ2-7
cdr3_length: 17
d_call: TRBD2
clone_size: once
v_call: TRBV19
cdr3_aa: CASSPPTSDPTGYEQYF
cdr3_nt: TGTGCCAGTAGTCCCCCCACTAGCGACCCGACGGGCTACGAGCAGTACTTC

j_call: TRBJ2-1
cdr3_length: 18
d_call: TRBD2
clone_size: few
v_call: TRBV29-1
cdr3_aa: CSATGTSGSLSSYNEQFF
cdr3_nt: TGCAGCGCCACCGGGACTAGCGGGAGCCTAAGCTCCTACAATGAGCAGTTCTTC

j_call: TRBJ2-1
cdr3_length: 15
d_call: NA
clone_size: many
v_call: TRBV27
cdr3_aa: CASSLLGAPYNEQFF
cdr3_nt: TGTGCCAGCAGCCTACTGGGGGCTCCCTACAATGAGCAGTTCTTC

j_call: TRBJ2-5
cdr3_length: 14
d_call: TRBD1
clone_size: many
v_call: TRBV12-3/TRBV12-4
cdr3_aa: CASSPTGAVETQYF
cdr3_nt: TGTGCCAGCAGCCCTACAGGGGCCGTAGAGACCCAGTACTTC

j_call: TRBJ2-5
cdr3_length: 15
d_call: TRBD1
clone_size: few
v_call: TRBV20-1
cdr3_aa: CSARGVQGHQETQYF
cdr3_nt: TGCAGTGCTAGAGGCGTACAGGGGCACCAAGAGACCCAGTACTTC

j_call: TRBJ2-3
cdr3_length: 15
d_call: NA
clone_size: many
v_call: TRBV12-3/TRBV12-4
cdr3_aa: CASSLVGSSTDTQYF
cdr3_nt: TGTGCCAGCAGTTTAGTGGGAAGTAGCACAGATACGCAGTATTTT

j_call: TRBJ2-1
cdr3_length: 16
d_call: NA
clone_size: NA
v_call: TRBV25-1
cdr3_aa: CASSQSFPVSYNEQFF
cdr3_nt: TGTGCCAGCAGTCAGAGTTTCCCGGTAAGCTACAATGAGCAGTTCTTC

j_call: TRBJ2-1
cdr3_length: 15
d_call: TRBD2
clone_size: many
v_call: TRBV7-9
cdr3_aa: CASSPGTSVLNEQFF
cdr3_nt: TGTGCCAGCAGCCCCGGGACTAGCGTTCTGAATGAGCAGTTCTTC

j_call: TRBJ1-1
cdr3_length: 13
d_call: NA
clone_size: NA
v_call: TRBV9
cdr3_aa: CASSELSGTEAFF
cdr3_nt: TGTGCCAGCAGCGAGTTATCGGGCACTGAAGCTTTCTTT

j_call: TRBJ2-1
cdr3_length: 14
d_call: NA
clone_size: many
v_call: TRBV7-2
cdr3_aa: CASSLLQEYNEQFF
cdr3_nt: TGTGCCAGCAGCTTGTTACAGGAATACAATGAGCAGTTCTTC

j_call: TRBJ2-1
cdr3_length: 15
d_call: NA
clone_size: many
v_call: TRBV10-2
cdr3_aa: CASSEFAREYNEQFF
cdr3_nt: TGCGCCAGCAGTGAGTTCGCTCGGGAGTACAATGAGCAGTTCTTC

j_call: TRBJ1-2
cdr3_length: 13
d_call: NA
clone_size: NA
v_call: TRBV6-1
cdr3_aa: CASSIRTLDGYTF
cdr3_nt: TGTGCCAGCAGTATACGGACACTGGATGGCTACACCTTC

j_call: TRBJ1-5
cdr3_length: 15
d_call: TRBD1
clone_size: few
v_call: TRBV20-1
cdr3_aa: CSAKPTGPSNQPQHF
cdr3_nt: TGCAGTGCTAAACCGACAGGGCCTAGCAATCAGCCCCAGCATTTT

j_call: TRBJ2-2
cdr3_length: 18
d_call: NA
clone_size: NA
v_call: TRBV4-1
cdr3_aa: CASSPNEAKGGNTGELFF
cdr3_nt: TGCGCCAGCAGCCCCAACGAGGCTAAGGGGGGGAACACCGGGGAGCTGTTTTTT

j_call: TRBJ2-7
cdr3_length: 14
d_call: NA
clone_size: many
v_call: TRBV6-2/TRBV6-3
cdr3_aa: CASSYPTIAYEQYF
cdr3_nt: TGTGCCAGCAGTTACCCTACGATCGCCTACGAGCAGTACTTC

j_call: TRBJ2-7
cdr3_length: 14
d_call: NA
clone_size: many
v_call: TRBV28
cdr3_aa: CASSNYRGSYEQYF
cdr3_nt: TGTGCCAGCAGCAATTATCGGGGGTCCTACGAGCAGTACTTC

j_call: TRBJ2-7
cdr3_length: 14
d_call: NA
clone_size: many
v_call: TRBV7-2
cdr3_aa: CASSLETGRYEQYF
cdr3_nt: TGTGCCAGCAGCTTAGAGACAGGCCGCTACGAGCAGTACTTC

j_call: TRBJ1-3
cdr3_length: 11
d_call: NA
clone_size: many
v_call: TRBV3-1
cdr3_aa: CASSQVDTIYF
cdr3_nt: TGTGCCAGCAGCCAAGTGGACACCATATATTTT